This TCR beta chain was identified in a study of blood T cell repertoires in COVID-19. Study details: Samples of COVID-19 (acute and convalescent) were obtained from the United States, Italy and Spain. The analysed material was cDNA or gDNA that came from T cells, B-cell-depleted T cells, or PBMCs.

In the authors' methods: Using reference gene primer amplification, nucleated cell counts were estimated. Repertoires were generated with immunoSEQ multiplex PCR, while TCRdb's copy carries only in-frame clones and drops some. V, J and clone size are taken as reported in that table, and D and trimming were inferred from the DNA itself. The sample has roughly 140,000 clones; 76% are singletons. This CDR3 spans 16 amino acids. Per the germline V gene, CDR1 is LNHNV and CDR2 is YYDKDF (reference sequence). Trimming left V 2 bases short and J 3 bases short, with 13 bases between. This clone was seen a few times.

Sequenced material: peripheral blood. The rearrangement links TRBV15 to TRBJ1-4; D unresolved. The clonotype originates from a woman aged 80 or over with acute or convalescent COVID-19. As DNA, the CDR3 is TGTGCCACCAGCAGACAAGATTGGGCCTCTAATGAAAAACTGTTTTTT. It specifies CATSRQDWASNEKLFF.